The sample holds a few counts of the clone carrying this T cell receptor beta chain. V dropped 4 bases and J dropped 9; count of bases not matched to a gene: 6. Germline loops: CDR1 SGHNT, CDR2 YYREEE (reference sequence). The CDR3 has 14 residues. As to time point: pretreatment peripheral blood. The data were obtained in a study of PD-L1 blockade in urothelial cancer. Assay: immunoSEQ multiplex PCR; the TCRdb copy retains only in-frame clones and omits some. The sample consists of approximately 50,000 clones, approximately 78% of them appearing once. The material was PBMCs, obtained around atezolizumab (anti-PD-L1) treatment. The TCR sequence derives from a man aged 50-60 years with urothelial cancer. J is TRBJ2-1 and V is TRBV5-4, with TRBD2 matching over 11 bases. The CDR3 region is CASSKLAGAIEQFF. The CDR3 DNA follows: TGTGCCAGCAGCAAACTAGCGGGAGCCATTGAGCAGTTCTTC. Looking up the rest from reference TRBV5-4 and TRBJ2-1 gives the full variable domain: ETGVTQSPTHLIKTRGQQVTLRCSSQSGHNTVSWYQQALGQGPQFIFQYYREEENGRGNFPPRFSGLQFPNYSSELNVNALELDDSALYLCASSKLAGAIEQFFGPGTRLTVL.